This TCR beta chain was identified during a study of T-cell memory formation after mild COVID-19. CDR1 and CDR2 from the germline V gene are SGHTA and FQGNSA. The V end was cut by 4 bases, the J end by 0 bases, with 10 bases between. The length of the CDR3 is 16 residues. Each CDR3 protein gets one entry after TCRdb re-called the 5' RACE reads with MiXCR. The top ten clones hold about 8.1% of a sample with 550,000 to 700,000 distinct CDR3 sequences, around 16% of them seen once. What was sequenced was PBMCs or a T cell subset sorted from them (not recorded which). The sequence came from an adult woman who had mild COVID-19 (a few samples of this study predate the infection). Cell type and time point are not known. This chain links TRBV7-2 with TRBJ1-6; D unclear. In DNA form, the CDR3 reads TGTGCCAGCAGCTCCCGGGCAAGCTCCTATAATTCACCCCTCCACTTT. It codes for CASSSRASSYNSPLHF.